The source of this TCR beta chain is a study of blood T cells in healthy people across ages. Findings and caveats of the study: A strong correlation was found between TCR beta diversity and the percentage of naive T cells.

Primers used in a second PCR of roughly 7 to 12 cycles were a sample-barcoded 5' primer and a J-beta primer mix. The template-switch adaptor was a 5' adaptor with 12 random nucleotides. It tagged each cDNA molecule. Sequencing yielded, for each sample, at least 3 million paired-end reads carrying CDR3. TCRdb re-called the 5' RACE reads through MiXCR, storing one row per CDR3 protein. The repertoire holds about 640,000 distinct CDR3 sequences, with 25% to 35% as singletons. Germline V CDR1 and CDR2: LNHNV, YYDKDF (reference sequence). V shed 1 base, J shed 7 bases, and the junction held 3 bases outside the gene matches. The CDR3 contains 13 residues. At least ten counts were recorded for this clonotype. Its matching antigen is unknown.

The TCR was taken from an elderly woman in good health. Sequencing was done on a sample of blood. The V and J genes are TRBV15 and TRBJ1-2; 7 bases are a match to TRBD1. The CDR3 sequence: CATSRGQGGGYTF. The CDR3 DNA follows: TGTGCCACCAGCAGAGGACAGGGAGGTGGCTACACCTTC.